What follows is one T cell receptor (beta chain) and its context. The antigen it binds to is not known. It has no much larger one-base neighbor in the sample; base qualities were not kept. These data originate in a study of control samples from healthy donors and cancer patients (TCRdb year 2020). Libraries were prepared through the immunoSEQ multiplex PCR assay. As stored in TCRdb, this immuneACCESS dataset retains in-frame rearrangements with V and J assigned. A fraction of the clones does not appear; measured against another copy, unresolved V genes explain less than half of the discrepancy, and the remainder lacks a known reason. In all, the sample holds around 140,000 clones, and roughly 93% of those were seen once. 5.8% of the sample is held by the ten biggest clonotypes. The specimen was blood. The receptor comes from a man between 18 and 35 years old in good health.

The nucleotide sequence reads TGTGCCAGCAGCTTAGAGGTACAGGGAGGTTACTATGGCTACACCTTC. The translation is CASSLEVQGGYYGYTF. The rearrangement joined TRBV7-8 to TRBJ1-2; tentative D gene TRBD1, with 6 bases matching. Its CDR3 holds 16 amino acids, cysteine through phenylalanine. Only the CDR3 DNA is retained, 48 bases long and in frame from the first base. CDR1 and CDR2 are read off the germline V gene as SGHVS and FQNEAQ. V sheds 1 base and J sheds 3 bases, leaving 15 bases between their ends.